These 13 T cell receptor beta chains share one sample of origin, sequenced in a study of blood T cell repertoires in COVID-19. Generated by immunoSEQ multiplex PCR, the TCRdb table keeps only in-frame clones and is missing some. The sample records some 96,000 clones, around nine tenths being singletons. Sequenced material: peripheral blood. The origin of the receptors is a man at least 80 years old with acute or convalescent COVID-19.

V is TRBV19 and J is TRBJ2-2, with D possibly matching TRBD1 (6 bases). The germline CDR1 and CDR2 sequences are LNHDA and SQIVND (reference sequence). The CDR3 length is 15 residues. The V end lost 4 bases, the J end lost 1 base, and 10 bases lay between the germline ends. CDR3 in amino acids: CASSTRGENTGELFF. CDR3 nucleotide sequence: TGTGCCAGTAGTACCAGGGGTGAGAACACCGGGGAGCTGTTTTTT.

This clone came up once. The chain combines TRBV7-9 with TRBJ2-1; 9 positions agree with TRBD2. The CDR3 is 18 amino acids. Looked up from germline, CDR1 is SEHNR and CDR2 is FQNEAQ (reference sequence). With V trimmed by 4 bases and J by 3 bases, 13 bases remained unmatched. The CDR3 DNA reads as TGTGCCAGCAGCTCGGGACTAGCATCTCCGAGAGGCTACAATGAGCAGTTCTTC. It translates to CASSSGLASPRGYNEQFF.

The J gene is TRBJ2-7, the V gene TRBV6-1; 9 positions match TRBD1. The V gene's germline CDR1 is MNHNS and CDR2 SASEGT. The CDR3 has 16 residues. Trimming took 2 bases from V and 6 from J; bases not matched to a gene: 11. As DNA, the CDR3 is TGTGCCAGCAGTGAAAATATAGGACAGGGGAATTTCGAGCAGTACTTC. This translates into CASSENIGQGNFEQYF.

V and J are TRBV19 and TRBJ1-5; D ambiguous. Germline V gives CDR1 LNHDA, CDR2 SQIVND (reference sequence). The CDR3 length is 15 residues. Trimming pared 3 bases from V and 2 bases from J, leaving 11 bases between. In nucleotides, the CDR3 is TGTGCCAGTAGTATTCAAGCGGCGGGCAATCAGCCCCAGCATTTT. This gives the protein CASSIQAAGNQPQHF.

This chain links TRBV28 with TRBJ1-5, with D unresolved. V lost 3 bases, J lost 7 bases, and 22 bases lay in between. The CDR3 length is 17 residues. Germline V gene sequence: CDR1 MDHEN, CDR2 SYDVKM. The CDR3 coding sequence is TGTGCCAGCAGTTTCGGGGTTGGGAGTGTGGTCAGACAGCCCCAGCATTTT. Translated, it gives CASSFGVGSVVRQPQHF.

This rearrangement joins TRBV19 to TRBJ2-2, with 11 bases aligning to TRBD1. CDR3 length: 14 amino acids. V shed 9 bases and J 4 bases; nucleotides not matched to a gene: 4. The V gene's germline CDR1 is LNHDA and CDR2 SQIVND (reference sequence). The CDR3: CASGQGAGTGELFF. The CDR3 nucleotides are TGTGCCAGCGGACAGGGGGCCGGCACCGGGGAGCTGTTTTTT.

The chain carries TRBV5-6 and TRBJ2-6; 15 bases fit TRBD2. V lost 3 bases and J lost 0; bases outside the gene matches: 4. CDR1 is SGHDT, CDR2 YYEEEE, per germline. The CDR3 length is 19 residues. The chain's CDR3 is CASSSWTSGRGSGANVLTF. The CDR3, as DNA: TGTGCCAGCAGCTCGTGGACTAGCGGGAGGGGCTCTGGGGCCAACGTCCTGACTTTC. The variable domain in full, with the rest retrieved from reference TRBV5-6 and TRBJ2-6, is DAGVTQSPTHLIKTRGQQVTLRCSPKSGHDTVSWYQQALGQGPQFIFQYYEEEERQRGNFPDRFSGHQFPNYSSELNVNALLLGDSALYLCASSSWTSGRGSGANVLTFGAGSRLTVL.

The J gene is TRBJ2-7, the V gene TRBV27; tentatively, D is TRBD1 (7 bases). Trimming removed 3 bases from V and 6 bases from J, with 15 bases in between. The CDR3 is made up of 14 amino acids. Germline V gene data show CDR1 as MNHEY and CDR2 as SMNVEV (reference sequence). The DNA of the CDR3 is TGTGCCAGCAGTTTGGAGGGGGCTATCGGCGAGCAGTACTTC. It yields the protein CASSLEGAIGEQYF.

V gene TRBV7-2 combines with J gene TRBJ2-7; 8 nucleotides agree with TRBD2. After removal of 3 bases from V and 2 bases from J, the junction contained 6 bases not matched to a gene. CDR3 length: 15 amino acids. Germline CDR1 reads SGHTA; CDR2 reads FQGNSA. CDR3 nucleotides: TGTGCCAGCAGCTTTAGTAGCGGGATTGCCTACGAGCAGTACTTC. The encoded protein is CASSFSSGIAYEQYF.

J is TRBJ2-5 and V is TRBV7-2; TRBD2 matches 14 bases. CDR1 and CDR2 (germline): SGHTA, FQGNSA. The CDR3 covers 17 residues. Unmatched junction bases numbered 4, after V lost 1 base and J lost 3 bases. As DNA, the CDR3 is TGTGCCAGCAGCTTAGACGGGACTAGCGGGAGAAAAGAGACCCAGTACTTC. Its translation: CASSLDGTSGRKETQYF.

The V call is TRBV28, the J call TRBJ2-1; 11 positions match TRBD2. This CDR3 comprises 14 residues. Germline CDR1 and CDR2: MDHEN and SYDVKM. V was pared by 7 bases and J by 5 bases, with 4 bases of the junction left unmatched. CDR3 nucleotide sequence: TGTGCCAGCATACTAGCGGGGGAAAACAATGAGCAGTTCTTC. Its translation is CASILAGENNEQFF. Full variable domain (remainder filled in from reference TRBV28 and TRBJ2-1): DVKVTQSSRYLVKRTGEKVFLECVQDMDHENMFWYRQDPGLGLRLIYFSYDVKMKEKGDIPEGYSVSREKKERFSLILESASTNQTSMYLCASILAGENNEQFFGPGTRLTVL.

The chain couples TRBV19 to TRBJ1-6, with 10 bases lining up with TRBD1. The CDR3 covers 15 residues. Germline CDR1 and CDR2: LNHDA and SQIVND (reference sequence). Trimming took 8 bases from V and 7 from J; bases not matched to a gene: 8. The CDR3 DNA follows: TGTGCCAGTGGGACCGGGACAGGGGACAATTCACCCCTCCACTTT. This sequence encodes CASGTGTGDNSPLHF.

To note about this clone: One end of the junction is discordant with germline, which a read error may explain. The gene calls are TRBV7-9 and TRBJ2-1; 7 bases align to TRBD1. The CDR3 is 18 amino acids. Per the germline V gene, CDR1 is SEHNR and CDR2 is FQNEAQ (reference sequence). CDR3 in DNA: TGTGCCAGCAGCTTCACAGGGGTCCCGCGAAAGGGCTACCATGAGCAGTTCTTC. It yields the protein CASSFTGVPRKGYHEQFF.